This T cell receptor beta chain originates from a study of low-dose radiotherapy and immunotherapy resistance in tumors. First-strand cDNA used TRAV- and TRBV-specific primers, covering alpha and beta chains. The TCRs were subjected to amplification over roughly 18 PCR cycles employing a constant-region primer in conjunction with a V-primer adapter. TCRdb analysed the reads with MiXCR anew, one entry per CDR3 protein. Here the sample spans around 65,000 distinct CDR3 sequences, about 30% being singletons. After removal of 6 bases from V and 0 bases from J, the junction contained 3 bases not matched to a gene. Germline V gene sequence: CDR1 SQVTM, CDR2 ANQGSEA. This CDR3 spans 14 amino acids. Indicated time point: before trial treatment.

The sequenced sample was PBMCs, obtained before treatment. V and J are TRBV29-1 and TRBJ1-5, with 9 bases fitting TRBD1. The TCR was taken from a male donor with rectosigmoid adenocarcinoma. The CDR3 loop is CSVGTGYSNQPQHF. CDR3 nucleotide sequence: TGCAGCGTGGGGACAGGGTATAGCAATCAGCCCCAGCATTTT.